This T cell receptor (beta chain) originates from a study of technical replicates of blood from several donors (dated by TCRdb to 2015 to 2018). V and J are truncated by 3 bases and 1 base respectively, leaving an intervening sequence of 7 bases. As encoded in the germline V gene, CDR1 is SQVTM while CDR2 is ANQGSEA. The CDR3 starts with the cysteine, ends with the phenylalanine, and has 12 residues. Here the CDR3 DNA is all that survives: 36 bases in frame from base 1. As concerns this clone: The antigen this receptor binds is unknown. Per-nucleotide qualities are absent, and no much larger clonotype sits a single base away.

Libraries were prepared through the immunoSEQ multiplex PCR assay. Imported from immuneACCESS, the table was reduced by TCRdb to in-frame sequences with V and J called. These copies leave out some clones; in studies compared against another copy, an unresolved V gene accounts for under half, and the cause of the remainder is not known. Here the sample has 75,000 to 95,000 clones; 96% occur a single time. Clones ranked in the top ten supply 0.35% to 0.45% of the sample. Sequencing was done on a sample of T cells isolated from PBMCs. The clonotype comes from a human donor in good health. Recombination linked TRBV29-1 to TRBJ2-7; the D gene is unclear. The DNA is TGCAGCGTTGATACCGGGTCCTACGAGCAGTACTTC. This translates into CSVDTGSYEQYF.